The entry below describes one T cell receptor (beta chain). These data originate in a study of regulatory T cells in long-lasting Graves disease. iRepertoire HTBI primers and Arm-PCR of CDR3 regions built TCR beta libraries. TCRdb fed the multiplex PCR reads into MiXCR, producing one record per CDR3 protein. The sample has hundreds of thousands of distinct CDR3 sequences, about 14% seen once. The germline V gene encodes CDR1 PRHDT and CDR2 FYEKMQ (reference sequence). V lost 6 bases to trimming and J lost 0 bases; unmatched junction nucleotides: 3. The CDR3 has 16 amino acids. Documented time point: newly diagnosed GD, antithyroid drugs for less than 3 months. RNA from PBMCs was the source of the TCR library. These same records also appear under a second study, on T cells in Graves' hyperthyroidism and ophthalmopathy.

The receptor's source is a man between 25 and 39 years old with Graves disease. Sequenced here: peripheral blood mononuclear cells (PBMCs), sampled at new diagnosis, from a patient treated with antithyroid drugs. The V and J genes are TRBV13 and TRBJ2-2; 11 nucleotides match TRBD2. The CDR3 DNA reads TGTGCCAGCAGTTGGACTAGCGGGTCGAACACCGGGGAGCTGTTTTTT. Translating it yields CASSWTSGSNTGELFF. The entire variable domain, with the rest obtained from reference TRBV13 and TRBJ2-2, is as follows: AAGVIQSPRHLIKEKRETATLKCYPIPRHDTVYWYQQGPGQDPQFLISFYEKMQSDKGSIPDRFSAQQFSDYHSELNMSSLELGDSALYFCASSWTSGSNTGELFFGEGSRLTVL.